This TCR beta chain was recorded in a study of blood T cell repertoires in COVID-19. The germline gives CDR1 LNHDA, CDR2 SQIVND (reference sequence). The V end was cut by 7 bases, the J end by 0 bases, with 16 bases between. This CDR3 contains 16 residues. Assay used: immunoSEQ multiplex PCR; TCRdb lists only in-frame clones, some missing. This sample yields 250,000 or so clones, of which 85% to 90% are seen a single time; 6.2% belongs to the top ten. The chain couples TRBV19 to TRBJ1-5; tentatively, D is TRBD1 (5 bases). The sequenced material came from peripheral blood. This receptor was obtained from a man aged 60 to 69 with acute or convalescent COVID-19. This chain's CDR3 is CASIGGVLDSNQPQHF. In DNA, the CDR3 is TGTGCCAGTATCGGGGGGGTCCTTGATAGCAATCAGCCCCAGCATTTT.